These 24 T cell receptor beta chains originate from one sample sequenced in a study of blood T cell repertoires in COVID-19. Assay used: immunoSEQ multiplex PCR; TCRdb lists only in-frame clones, some missing. The sample shows about 130,000 clones, around 89% of them seen only once. The material sequenced was peripheral blood. Receptors originate from a man aged 50 or older with active or convalescent COVID-19.

The chain combines TRBV5-8 with TRBJ2-3; D is possibly TRBD1 (7 bases). V was clipped by 3 bases and J by 3 bases, with 20 bases between them. The CDR3 runs 17 residues. Germline V gives CDR1 SGHTS, CDR2 YDEGEE. The CDR3 reads CASSSIGTAAGTDTQYF. CDR3 in DNA: TGTGCCAGCAGCTCAATAGGGACAGCCGCGGGAACAGATACGCAGTATTTT.

This clone was counted at least ten times. V is TRBV19 and J is TRBJ1-2; TRBD1 matches 7 bases. The V segment lost 4 bases and the J segment 7 bases; nucleotides outside the gene matches: 9. CDR1 and CDR2 from the germline V gene are LNHDA and SQIVND (reference sequence). The CDR3 loop spans 14 amino acids. CDR3 bases: TGTGCCAGTAGTACAGCCGGGACAGTTGGTGGCTACACCTTC. This gives the protein CASSTAGTVGGYTF. The full variable domain, its missing parts supplied by reference TRBV19 and TRBJ1-2, is DGGITQSPKYLFRKEGQNVTLSCEQNLNHDAMYWYRQDPGQGLRLIYYSQIVNDFQKGDIAEGYSVSREKKESFPLTVTSAQKNPTAFYLCASSTAGTVGGYTFGSGTRLTVV.

The chain carries TRBV15 and TRBJ2-3; 8 bases are a match to TRBD1. V lost 4 bases, J lost 5 bases, and 17 bases stayed unmatched. The CDR3 spans 18 residues. Per the germline V gene, CDR1 is LNHNV and CDR2 is YYDKDF (reference sequence). In DNA, the CDR3 is TGTGCCACCAGCAATCCTAAGGAACCTCAGGGGGCTAGAGATACGCAGTATTTT. This gives the protein CATSNPKEPQGARDTQYF.

The chain uses TRBV19 and TRBJ2-2, with D perhaps matching TRBD2 (5 bases). The ends were cut back, 3 bases at V and 4 bases at J, with 12 bases in the middle. The germline V gene encodes CDR1 LNHDA and CDR2 SQIVND (reference sequence). This CDR3 comprises 15 residues. Here the CDR3 reads CASSIRGDRTGELFF. The CDR3 region has the DNA TGTGCCAGTAGTATCCGGGGAGACCGCACCGGGGAGCTGTTTTTT. Based on the CDR3 plus reference TRBV19 and TRBJ2-2, the full variable domain is DGGITQSPKYLFRKEGQNVTLSCEQNLNHDAMYWYRQDPGQGLRLIYYSQIVNDFQKGDIAEGYSVSREKKESFPLTVTSAQKNPTAFYLCASSIRGDRTGELFFGEGSRLTVL.

The CDR3, as DNA: TGTGCCAGCTCCCCGGGCGGGTACGGCACTGAAGCTTTCTTT. Translated: CASSPGGYGTEAFF. The chain uses TRBV18 and TRBJ1-1, with D uncertain. The CDR3 length is 14 residues. Germline CDR1 reads KGHSH; CDR2 reads LQKENI. Trimming removed 6 bases at V and 4 bases at J, with 15 bases between.

The chain uses TRBV2 and TRBJ2-3, with D perhaps matching TRBD2 (7 bases). V was cut by 8 bases and J by 4 bases, with 16 bases left in between. The CDR3 is made up of 14 amino acids. Germline values: CDR1 SNHLY, CDR2 FYNNEI. The CDR3 DNA reads as TGTGCCAGCCGACGGGGGGCGGGAGCAGATACGCAGTATTTT. Translation: CASRRGAGADTQYF.

The chain carries TRBV10-1 and TRBJ2-3; D is possibly TRBD2 (5 bases). V was shortened by 4 bases and J by 1 base, with 15 bases between the two germline ends. Germline V lookup: CDR1 WNHNN, CDR2 SYGVQD (reference sequence). The CDR3 sequence is 16 residues long. The CDR3 here is CASSAQAPAGTDTQYF. Here the CDR3 DNA reads TGCGCCAGCAGTGCCCAGGCCCCAGCGGGCACAGATACGCAGTATTTT.

This clone occurred a few times. This rearrangement joins TRBV10-2 to TRBJ2-7, with D perhaps TRBD1 (6 bases). CDR3 length equals 14 residues. Germline V gene data show CDR1 as WSHSY and CDR2 as SAAADI. V was shortened by 3 bases and J by 7 bases, with 16 bases between the two germline ends. CDR3 residues: CASSDRDIRLEQYF. The DNA for the CDR3 is TGCGCCAGCAGTGACCGGGACATACGATTAGAGCAGTACTTC.

The V and J genes are TRBV7-7 and TRBJ2-1; TRBD2 agrees at 7 bases. V was clipped by 5 bases and J by 5 bases; unmatched bases: 6. CDR1 is SSHAT and CDR2 is FNYEAQ in the germline V gene (reference sequence). The CDR3 is made up of 14 amino acids. The chain's CDR3 is CASSPLGGDNEQFF. The DNA for the CDR3 is TGTGCCAGCAGCCCGTTGGGGGGGGACAATGAGCAGTTCTTC.

The chain joins TRBV24-1 to TRBJ2-2, with D perhaps TRBD1 (6 bases). In germline, CDR1 is KGHDR, CDR2 SFDVKD. Trimming removed 1 base at V and 1 base at J, with 9 bases between. There are 16 residues in the CDR3. The CDR3 sequence is CATSDLVGQNTGELFF. CDR3 sequence (DNA): TGTGCCACCAGTGATTTAGTGGGACAGAACACCGGGGAGCTGTTTTTT.

The chain couples TRBV6-5 to TRBJ1-4, with 7 bases aligning to TRBD1. The CDR3 extends over 15 amino acids. V shed 2 bases, J shed 8 bases, and the junction held 8 bases outside the gene matches. Per the germline V gene, CDR1 is MNHEY and CDR2 is SVGAGI. Here the CDR3 reads CASSYGRQGQEKLFF. The DNA of the CDR3 is TGTGCCAGCAGTTACGGTCGACAGGGACAGGAAAAACTGTTTTTT.

This rearrangement joins TRBV2 to TRBJ2-1; 13 bases align to TRBD2. Trimming at V came to 6 bases and at J to 8 bases, leaving 13 bases not matched to a gene. CDR1 is SNHLY and CDR2 is FYNNEI in the germline V gene. The CDR3 consists of 17 residues. CDR3: CASRATPGLAGIDEQFF. CDR3 DNA sequence: TGTGCCAGCAGAGCCACTCCGGGACTAGCGGGAATAGATGAGCAGTTCTTC.

V is TRBV19 and J is TRBJ1-1; D unclear. Germline V gives CDR1 LNHDA, CDR2 SQIVND (reference sequence). Trimming cost V 3 bases and J 1 base, with 6 bases left between them. The CDR3 is 13 amino acids. CDR3 bases: TGTGCCAGTAGTATCAATCCGAACACTGAAGCTTTCTTT. Protein: CASSINPNTEAFF. Filled out from reference TRBV19 and TRBJ1-1, the complete variable domain reads DGGITQSPKYLFRKEGQNVTLSCEQNLNHDAMYWYRQDPGQGLRLIYYSQIVNDFQKGDIAEGYSVSREKKESFPLTVTSAQKNPTAFYLCASSINPNTEAFFGQGTRLTVV.

The CDR3 DNA reads TGTGCCACCAGCCAGGGTGAAACAGATACGCAGTATTTT. Translating it yields CATSQGETDTQYF. This chain links TRBV24-1 with TRBJ2-3; D is perhaps TRBD1 (5 bases). The CDR3 loop spans 13 amino acids. From germline, CDR1 is KGHDR and CDR2 SFDVKD. Trimming took off 7 bases at V and 3 bases at J, with 10 bases between the two ends.

The chain uses TRBV24-1 and TRBJ1-2; no reliable D call. V shed 5 bases and J shed 2 bases, with 5 bases lying between them. From germline, CDR1 is KGHDR and CDR2 SFDVKD. The length of the CDR3 is 12 residues. The DNA for the CDR3 is TGTGCCACCAGTGCCTTAAACTATGGCTACACCTTC. Protein product: CATSALNYGYTF.

This clone was found a few times. CDR3: CATSRVSGSGTDTQYF. CDR3 in DNA: TGTGCCACCAGCAGAGTTAGCGGGAGTGGCACAGATACGCAGTATTTT. The rearrangement joins TRBV15 to TRBJ2-3; 9 nucleotides align to TRBD2. Germline-derived CDR1 and CDR2 are LNHNV and YYDKDF (reference sequence). The CDR3 covers 16 residues. V lost 1 base and J lost 1; bases outside the gene matches: 3.

The V and J genes are TRBV7-9 and TRBJ2-1; TRBD2 aligns across 7 bases. The V and J ends lost 7 bases and 5 bases, in that order; junction bases with no gene match: 5. The germline CDR1 and CDR2 sequences are SEHNR and FQNEAQ (reference sequence). The CDR3 covers 13 residues. Written as DNA, the CDR3 is TGTGCCAGCAAGCGGGATCTCCACAATGAGCAGTTCTTC. This codes for CASKRDLHNEQFF. Drawing the rest from reference TRBV7-9 and TRBJ2-1, the complete variable domain is DTGVSQNPRHKITKRGQNVTFRCDPISEHNRLYWYRQTLGQGPEFLTYFQNEAQLEKSRLLSDRFSAERPKGSFSTLEIQRTEQGDSAMYLCASKRDLHNEQFFGPGTRLTVL.

The chain has TRBV18 and TRBJ2-5; 8 bases agree with TRBD1. V lost 3 bases and J lost 5; bases outside the gene matches: 2. The CDR3 has 13 residues. The germline V gene has CDR1 KGHSH and CDR2 LQKENI. DNA for the CDR3: TGTGCCAGCTCACCCAGACAGGGGGAGACCCAGTACTTC. Encoded protein: CASSPRQGETQYF. Supplemented by reference TRBV18 and TRBJ2-5, the full variable domain reads NAGVMQNPRHLVRRRGQEARLRCSPMKGHSHVYWYRQLPEEGLKFMVYLQKENIIDESGMPKERFSAEFPKEGPSILRIQQVVRGDSAAYFCASSPRQGETQYFGPGTRLLVL.

The CDR3 loop reads CAWTLGTSGSEQYF. In nucleotides, the CDR3 is TGTGCCTGGACCCTAGGGACTAGCGGGAGCGAGCAGTACTTC. This sequence joins TRBV30 and TRBJ2-7; 14 positions match TRBD2. V shed 4 bases and J 6 bases; nucleotides not matched to a gene: 5. The germline V gene has CDR1 GTSNPN and CDR2 SVGIG (reference sequence). The CDR3 length is 14 residues. Based on the CDR3 plus reference TRBV30 and TRBJ2-7, the full variable domain is SQTIHQWPATLVQPVGSPLSLECTVEGTSNPNLYWYRQAAGRGLQLLFYSVGIGQISSEVPQNLSASRPQDRQFILSSKKLLLSDSGFYLCAWTLGTSGSEQYFGPGTRLTVT.

CDR3 bases: TGTGCCAGCAGCGGAAACAGCTACGAGCAGTACTTC. It specifies CASSGNSYEQYF. This sequence joins TRBV5-8 and TRBJ2-7; D gene ambiguous. The CDR3 is 12 amino acids. CDR1 is SGHTS and CDR2 is YDEGEE in the germline V gene. Trimming removed 4 bases from V and 3 bases from J, with 8 bases in between.

The chain combines TRBV5-1 with TRBJ2-1, with 12 bases that match TRBD1. V lost 6 bases to trimming and J lost 7 bases; unmatched junction nucleotides: 8. In germline, CDR1 is SGHRS, CDR2 YFSETQ. CDR3 length equals 15 residues. CDR3 loop: CASTPGDRGQNEQFF. The CDR3 DNA reads as TGCGCCAGCACCCCTGGGGACAGGGGGCAGAATGAGCAGTTCTTC.

The chain combines TRBV6-6 with TRBJ2-7; 9 bases are shared with TRBD1. Trimming at V came to 7 bases and at J to 1 base, leaving 8 bases not matched to a gene. The germline V gene encodes CDR1 MNHNY and CDR2 SVGAGI (reference sequence). The CDR3 contains 15 residues. The CDR3 region has the DNA TGTGCCAGCAAAAACGTTGGGACAGGGTCCTACGAGCAGTACTTC. Its translation: CASKNVGTGSYEQYF.

The CDR3 DNA reads as TGTGCCAGCAGCCCGAGTTATAGAACCTACGAGCAGTACTTC. Its protein product is CASSPSYRTYEQYF. The chain combines TRBV14 with TRBJ2-7; no definite D call. The length of the CDR3 is 14 residues. V dropped 4 bases and J dropped 2 bases, with 12 bases sitting between them. Germline V gene data show CDR1 as SGHDN and CDR2 as FVKESK.

The chain couples TRBV5-1 to TRBJ2-1, with TRBD1 as a possible D gene (6 bases). This CDR3 comprises 13 residues. The ends were cut back, 1 base at V and 8 bases at J, with 10 bases in the middle. Germline CDR1 and CDR2: SGHRS and YFSETQ. The CDR3 protein is CASSLSGVHEQFF. Written as DNA, the CDR3 is TGCGCCAGCAGCTTGTCAGGGGTCCATGAGCAGTTCTTC.